The 12 T cell receptor beta chains below all came from one sample that was sequenced in a study of Graves' ophthalmopathy and Graves' hyperthyroidism. RNA transcripts were the template, and TCR beta CDR3 regions were amplified from them. In the first round, RT-PCR was carried out with HTBI primers, and a multiplex PCR formed the second round. TCRdb processed the multiplex PCR reads anew with MiXCR; each CDR3 protein has one entry. The sample lists about 1.2 million distinct CDR3 sequences; around a third were seen once. The sequenced sample consisted of peripheral blood or thyroid tissue (not recorded which). These receptors were obtained from an adult man with Graves' hyperthyroidism.

The CDR3 DNA sequence: TGCGCCAGCAGCCAAGTATCAGGGACCTTAGAAGCTTTCTTT. It codes for CASSQVSGTLEAFF. The chain couples TRBV4-3 to TRBJ1-1; D possibly corresponds to TRBD1 (5 bases). The germline V gene has CDR1 LGHNA and CDR2 YSLEER. The V end was cut by 1 base, the J end by 8 bases, with 14 bases between. The CDR3 is 14 residues long.

There are many counts of this clonotype. The V gene is TRBV5-1, the J gene TRBJ2-2, with D hard to call. CDR1 is SGHRS, CDR2 YFSETQ, per germline. V was clipped by 3 bases and J by 5 bases, with 14 bases between them. The CDR3 extends over 15 amino acids. DNA for the CDR3: TGCGCCAGCAGCTCGATTTCGGGTCGAACCGGGGAGCTGTTTTTT. Its protein product is CASSSISGRTGELFF.

The V gene is TRBV10-3, the J gene TRBJ1-2; D uncertain. This CDR3 is built from 13 residues. V lost 11 bases and J lost 5, with 18 bases in between. Germline V gene data show CDR1 as ENHRY and CDR2 as SYGVKD. CDR3: CAWSDFSGYGYTF. The CDR3 coding sequence is TGTGCCTGGAGTGACTTTAGTGGGTATGGCTACACCTTC.

This clonotype was counted ten times or more. The chain employs TRBV29-1 and TRBJ1-6; 7 bases agree with TRBD1. This CDR3 region has 13 residues. Trimming cost V 7 bases and J 8 bases; bases outside gene matches: 8. Germline V CDR1 and CDR2: SQVTM, ANQGSEA. The CDR3 spells CSAMTGSYSPLHF. The CDR3 DNA is TGCAGCGCCATGACAGGGAGTTATTCACCCCTCCACTTT. Supplemented by reference TRBV29-1 and TRBJ1-6, the full variable domain reads SAVISQKPSRDICQRGTSLTIQCQVDSQVTMMFWYRQQPGQSLTLIATANQGSEATYESGFVIDKFPISRPNLTFSTLTVSNMSPEDSSIYLCSAMTGSYSPLHFGNGTRLTVT.

This clonotype was observed a few times. This rearrangement joins TRBV20-1 to TRBJ1-3; D remains unclear. From germline, CDR1 is DFQATT and CDR2 SNEGSKA (reference sequence). This CDR3 has 13 amino acids. V shed 6 bases and J shed 1 base, with 10 bases lying between them. CDR3 protein: CSAEWRSGNTIYF. CDR3 bases: TGCAGTGCCGAGTGGAGGTCTGGAAACACCATATATTTT.

This clonotype has just a few counts. The chain is built from TRBV4-2 and TRBJ2-2; 10 bases line up with TRBD2. The V gene's germline CDR1 is LGHNA and CDR2 YNFKEQ. The trim removed 0 bases at V and 5 bases at J, leaving 6 bases unmatched. The CDR3 has 17 amino acids. This chain's CDR3 is CASSQDGASGRTGELFF. CDR3 nucleotides: TGTGCCAGCAGCCAAGATGGGGCTAGCGGGAGAACCGGGGAGCTGTTTTTT.

This clonotype was recorded many times. The V call is TRBV7-2, the J call TRBJ1-2; 10 bases fit TRBD1. CDR3 length: 15 residues. CDR1 and CDR2 (germline): SGHTA, FQGNSA. Losses at the gene ends were 5 bases for V and 4 bases for J; bases not matched to a gene: 7. CDR3 region: CASSVGTGVSYGYTF. The CDR3 DNA is TGTGCCAGCAGCGTCGGGACAGGGGTTTCCTATGGCTACACCTTC.

The rearrangement links TRBV9 to TRBJ2-5, with a possible D match to TRBD2 (6 bases). V lost 0 bases, J lost 4 bases, and 22 bases lay in between. CDR3 length: 18 amino acids. In germline, CDR1 is SGDLS, CDR2 YYNGEE. CDR3 DNA sequence: TGTGCCAGCAGCGTAGGAGTTGTAAGGGAGGTAAAAGGAGAGACCCAGTACTTC. It translates to CASSVGVVREVKGETQYF.

The chain has TRBV20-1 and TRBJ2-5; 10 bases agree with TRBD2. Trimming took 4 bases from V and 5 from J; bases not matched to a gene: 10. CDR1 and CDR2 (germline): DFQATT, SNEGSKA (reference sequence). The CDR3 totals 15 residues. As DNA, the CDR3 is TGCAGTGCTAATCAAGCGGGAGGGCCTGATGAGACCCAGTACTTC. Protein: CSANQAGGPDETQYF.

DNA for the CDR3: TGTGCCAGCAGCAAAGGGACAGCGTCTCCCTATGGCTACACCTTC. Protein: CASSKGTASPYGYTF. The chain joins TRBV7-9 to TRBJ1-2; 7 bases are shared with TRBD1. CDR3 length equals 15 residues. Germline lookup yields CDR1 SEHNR and CDR2 FQNEAQ (reference sequence). Unmatched junction bases numbered 10, after V lost 5 bases and J lost 4 bases. Full variable domain (outside the CDR3, taken from reference TRBV7-9 and TRBJ1-2): DTGVSQNPRHKITKRGQNVTFRCDPISEHNRLYWYRQTLGQGPEFLTYFQNEAQLEKSRLLSDRFSAERPKGSFSTLEIQRTEQGDSAMYLCASSKGTASPYGYTFGSGTRLTVV.

The V and J genes are TRBV6-4 and TRBJ2-2; weak D call: TRBD2 (6 bases). Trimming cost V 6 bases and J 5 bases, with 13 bases left between them. This CDR3 has 14 residues. CDR1 and CDR2 (germline): MRHNA, SNTAGT. CDR3: CASSEGLLTGELFF. CDR3 sequence (DNA): TGTGCCAGCAGCGAGGGACTTCTTACCGGGGAGCTGTTTTTT.

A word on this clonotype: One base away lies a much larger clone, so this may be a sequencing read error. This chain joins TRBV7-2 and TRBJ1-2; 7 bases fit TRBD1. Germline V gene sequence: CDR1 SGHTA, CDR2 FQGNSA. Germline trimming cut 3 bases from V and 3 bases from J; bases unmatched to any gene: 7. CDR3 length: 15 amino acids. The DNA for the CDR3 is TGTGCCAGCAGCTTTCGGACAGGCCTTGACTATGGCTACACCTTC. It yields the protein CASSFRTGLDYGYTF.